The T cell receptor beta chain under discussion was sequenced for a study of blood T cell repertoires in COVID-19. Study as a whole: Both acute and convalescent COVID-19 samples were obtained from the United States, Italy and Spain. Sample material is recorded as cDNA or gDNA derived from T cells, B-cell-depleted T cells, or PBMCs.

Data came from immunoSEQ multiplex PCR; TCRdb stores just in-frame clones and leaves some out. Of around 300,000 clones detected, about 82% appear once; the ten largest clones hold 4% to 5%. From germline, CDR1 is MGHRA and CDR2 YSYEKL. Deletions cut 0 bases from V and 1 base from J, with 12 bases between. The CDR3 is made up of 16 amino acids. The sample was peripheral blood. This chain links TRBV4-1 with TRBJ1-2; TRBD1 is a possible D gene (5 bases). The receptor comes from a woman aged 45 to 65 with active or convalescent COVID-19. CDR3 nucleotide sequence: TGCGCCAGCAGCCAAGATCTGACAGCTTTTAACTATGGCTACACCTTC. This translates into CASSQDLTAFNYGYTF.